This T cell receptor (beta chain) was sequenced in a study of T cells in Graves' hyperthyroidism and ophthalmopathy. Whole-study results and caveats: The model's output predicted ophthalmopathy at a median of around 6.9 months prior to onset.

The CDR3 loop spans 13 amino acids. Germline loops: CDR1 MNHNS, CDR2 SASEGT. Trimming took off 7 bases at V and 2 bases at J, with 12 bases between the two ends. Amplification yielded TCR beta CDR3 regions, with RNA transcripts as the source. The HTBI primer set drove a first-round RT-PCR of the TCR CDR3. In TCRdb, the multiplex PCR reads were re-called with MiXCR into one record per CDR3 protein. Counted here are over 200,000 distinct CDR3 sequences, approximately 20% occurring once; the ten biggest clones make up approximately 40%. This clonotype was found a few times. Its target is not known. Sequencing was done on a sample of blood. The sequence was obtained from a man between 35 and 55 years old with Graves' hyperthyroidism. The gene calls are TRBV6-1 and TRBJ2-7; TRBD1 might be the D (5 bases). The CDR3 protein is CASKTWGPYEQYF. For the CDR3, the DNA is TGTGCCAGCAAGACCTGGGGCCCCTACGAGCAGTACTTC.